Below are 28 T cell receptor beta chains sequenced from a single sample in a study of T cells in women clearing cervical HPV infection. Sequencing was performed with immunoSEQ multiplex PCR; in TCRdb, only in-frame clones are kept and a portion is missing. The sample includes about 28,000 clones. Sequencing was performed on blood buffy coat. The receptors shown here come from a woman between 18 and 70 years old with a cervical HPV16 infection that either progressed to CIN3+ or cleared (not recorded which).

Remarks on this clone: Sequencing ends 3 residues short of the CDR3 end; the germline J gene provides the rest. The chain joins TRBV28 to TRBJ2-1; TRBD2 matches at 8 bases. This CDR3 is 13 amino acids long. With 9 bases clipped from V and 1 base from J, the junction kept 2 bases outside the gene matches. From germline, CDR1 is MDHEN and CDR2 SYDVKM. The CDR3 region is CASGLASYNEQFF. The sequenced part of the CDR3 DNA is TGTGCCAGTGGACTAGCTTCCTACAATGAG.

Points on this clone: The CDR3 goes on 3 residues after the read ends, and that part is filled in from the germline J gene. The chain joins TRBV15 to TRBJ2-7; 12 positions match TRBD1. The CDR3 has 16 amino acids. The germline CDR1 and CDR2 sequences are LNHNV and YYDKDF (reference sequence). After removal of 0 bases from V and 6 bases from J, the junction contained 6 bases not matched to a gene. Incomplete CDR3 DNA: TGTGCCACCAGCAGAGATCCCGGGACAGGGGGCTTCGAG. This encodes CATSRDPGTGGFE. The CDR3 reads in full as CATSRDPGTGGFEQYF.

About this clone: The read finishes 3 residues shy of the CDR3 end, and the germline J gene is used to complete it. The chain couples TRBV5-6 to TRBJ2-1; 12 bases align to TRBD2. There are 15 residues in the CDR3. Per the germline V gene, CDR1 is SGHDT and CDR2 is YYEEEE. V lost 2 bases, J lost 4 bases, and 1 base stayed unmatched. CDR3 region: CASSFGTSGYNEQFF. The CDR3 bases that were read are TGTGCCAGCAGCTTTGGGACTAGCGGGTACAATGAG.

Worth noting for this clone: The CDR3 extends 3 residues past the end of the read, so its final part is completed from the germline J gene. This chain joins TRBV30 and TRBJ2-7, with 7 bases fitting TRBD1. This CDR3 contains 12 residues. V lost 0 bases, J lost 6 bases, and 2 bases stayed unmatched. Germline CDR1 GTSNPN, CDR2 SVGIG (reference sequence). The CDR3 is CAWSVRGLEQYF. The sequenced part of the CDR3 DNA is TGTGCCTGGAGTGTAAGGGGGCTCGAG.

With respect to this clone: The read falls 3 residues short of the CDR3 end, and the missing part is taken from the germline J gene. The rearrangement joins TRBV9 to TRBJ2-1; 8 bases are shared with TRBD2. V shed 0 bases, J shed 4 bases, and the junction held 3 bases outside the gene matches. The CDR3 contains 15 residues. The germline CDR1 and CDR2 sequences are SGDLS and YYNGEE. The DNA read from the CDR3 is TGTGCCAGCAGCGTAGACGGGGGGGTTTACAATGAG. The encoded protein is CASSVDGGVYNE. The full CDR3 reads CASSVDGGVYNEQFF.

For this clone: The missing CDR3 end, 3 residues past where the read stops, is filled in from the germline J gene. The chain has TRBV20-1 and TRBJ1-2; unclear D gene. V was pared by 1 base and J by 0 bases, with 18 bases between. CDR1 and CDR2 (germline): DFQATT, SNEGSKA (reference sequence). The CDR3 sequence is 17 residues long. This chain's CDR3 is CSARASHSLVSNYGYTF. The part of the CDR3 DNA that was read is TGCAGTGCTAGAGCCTCCCATTCCTTAGTCTCTAACTATGGC.

Details on this clone: The read halts 3 residues ahead of the CDR3 end, with the missing end drawn from the germline J gene. The chain has TRBV7-9 and TRBJ2-3; 7 nucleotides align to TRBD1. Germline assignment: CDR1 SEHNR and CDR2 FQNEAQ (reference sequence). CDR3 size: 12 residues. The CDR3 region is CATGTAKETQYF. Partial CDR3 DNA: TGTGCCACCGGGACAGCGAAGGAGACG.

To note about this clone: Coverage ceases 3 residues before the CDR3 finishes, and the germline J gene fills in the end. This chain connects TRBV18 to TRBJ2-7; 8 nucleotides line up with TRBD1. There are 14 residues in the CDR3. Germline-derived CDR1 and CDR2 are KGHSH and LQKENI. V lost 3 bases, J lost 1 base, and 2 bases stayed unmatched. The CDR3: CASSPRTGSYEQYF. Partial CDR3 DNA: TGTGCCAGCTCACCGCGGACAGGGTCCTACGAG. The complete variable domain, with remaining parts taken from reference TRBV18 and TRBJ2-7, reads NAGVMQNPRHLVRRRGQEARLRCSPMKGHSHVYWYRQLPEEGLKFMVYLQKENIIDESGMPKERFSAEFPKEGPSILRIQQVVRGDSAAYFCASSPRTGSYEQYFGPGTRLTVT.

Remarks on this clone: Read data end 3 residues before the CDR3 end; the end is taken from the germline J gene. This chain links TRBV5-1 with TRBJ1-1; 10 bases agree with TRBD1. The CDR3 contains 15 residues. The germline V gene encodes CDR1 SGHRS and CDR2 YFSETQ. Trimming removed 3 bases from V and 4 bases from J; junction bases left unmatched: 6. The CDR3 DNA, read in part, is TGCGCCAGCAGCTGGGAGGGACAGGGGACCACTGAA. Translation gives CASSWEGQGTTE. The complete CDR3 sequence is CASSWEGQGTTEAFF.

Comment on this clone: Read coverage stops 3 residues before the CDR3 terminus; the germline J gene supplies the remainder. V usage is TRBV12-3 or TRBV12-4 and J usage is TRBJ1-2, with TRBD1 identical over 7 bases. V lost 4 bases, J lost 0 bases, and 8 bases stayed unmatched. The CDR3 consists of 16 residues. This chain's CDR3 is CASSSDRPIPNYGYTF. The CDR3 DNA, read in part, is TGTGCCAGCAGTTCGGACAGGCCCATCCCTAACTATGGC.

A note on this clone: The CDR3 goes on 3 residues after the read ends, and that part is filled in from the germline J gene. The chain combines TRBV10-2 with TRBJ2-2; 13 bases align to TRBD2. The V segment lost 6 bases and the J segment 0 bases; nucleotides outside the gene matches: 1. This CDR3 spans 16 amino acids. Germline V gene lookup returns CDR1 WSHSY and CDR2 SAAADI. CDR3 loop: CASRLAGGTNTGELFF. The sequenced part of the CDR3 DNA is TGCGCCAGCAGACTAGCGGGAGGGACGAACACCGGGGAG.

Comments on this clone: Read data end 3 residues before the CDR3 end; the end is taken from the germline J gene. The V gene is TRBV5-1, the J gene TRBJ2-1; D possibly corresponds to TRBD2 (6 bases). Germline lookup yields CDR1 SGHRS and CDR2 YFSETQ. The V end lost 4 bases, the J end lost 7 bases, and 18 bases lay between the germline ends. This CDR3 spans 15 amino acids. The sequenced CDR3 bases are TGCGCCAGCAGCATAGGTGGTAGCGGAAGAAATGAG. This codes for CASSIGGSGRNE. The whole CDR3 protein is CASSIGGSGRNEQFF.

Note on this clone: The read comes to an end 3 residues before the CDR3 does, leaving the germline J gene to fill in the end. The V and J genes are TRBV6-2 or TRBV6-3 and TRBJ1-2, with D hard to call. CDR3 length: 11 residues. The V gene's germline CDR1 is MNHEY and CDR2 SVGEGT. Incomplete CDR3 DNA: TGTGCCAGCAGTTTCCAGTGGGGC. Its translation: CASSFQWG. The entire CDR3 sequence reads CASSFQWGYTF.

Remarks on this clone: The read falls 3 residues short of the CDR3 end, and the missing part is taken from the germline J gene. This chain joins TRBV19 and TRBJ1-6; 8 bases are shared with TRBD1. CDR1 and CDR2 from the germline V gene are LNHDA and SQIVND (reference sequence). V gave up 4 bases and J gave up 4 bases; unmatched junction bases: 3. CDR3 length: 15 residues. Here the CDR3 reads CASSTGGAYNSPLHF. The sequenced CDR3 bases are TGTGCCAGTAGTACAGGGGGCGCTTATAATTCACCC.

Remarks on this clone: The read terminates 3 residues before the CDR3 end, so the remaining end is supplied by the germline J gene. The chain has TRBV30 and TRBJ2-3; D uncertain. With 4 bases removed from V and 4 bases from J, the gap between germline ends came to 6 bases. The germline V gene has CDR1 GTSNPN and CDR2 SVGIG (reference sequence). CDR3 length: 11 amino acids. CDR3 residues: CAWTVADTQYF. The CDR3 DNA, read in part, is TGTGCCTGGACGGTGGCAGATACG.

Concerning this clone itself: The read finishes 3 residues shy of the CDR3 end, and the germline J gene is used to complete it. This chain uses TRBV30 with TRBJ1-2, with D uncertain. CDR1 GTSNPN and CDR2 SVGIG come from the germline V gene (reference sequence). The V gene lost 0 bases and the J gene lost 6 bases, with 14 bases spanning the gap. The CDR3 loop spans 14 amino acids. The CDR3 sequence: CAWSVRPVYHGYTF. The sequenced part of the CDR3 DNA is TGTGCCTGGAGTGTACGCCCCGTCTATCATGGC.

This CDR3 reads CSAREWGGRSGRNNEQFF. The DNA read from the CDR3 is TGCAGTGCTAGAGAGTGGGGAGGTAGGAGCGGGAGAAACAATGAG. V and J are TRBV20-1 and TRBJ2-1; the match to TRBD2 covers 8 bases. The CDR3 goes on 3 residues after the read ends, and that part is filled in from the germline J gene. Germline V gives CDR1 DFQATT, CDR2 SNEGSKA (reference sequence). The CDR3 totals 18 residues. After removal of 0 bases from V and 5 bases from J, the junction contained 15 bases not matched to a gene.

Note on this clone: Read sequence stops 3 residues before the CDR3 end, and the germline J gene provides the missing end. V is TRBV2 and J is TRBJ2-6; 8 bases are a match to TRBD1. V was clipped by 7 bases and J by 0 bases; unmatched bases: 5. The CDR3 loop spans 16 amino acids. Germline V gene sequence: CDR1 SNHLY, CDR2 FYNNEI. The CDR3 here is CASKGQGYSGANVLTF. The sequenced part of the CDR3 DNA is TGTGCCAGCAAAGGACAGGGATACTCTGGGGCCAACGTC.

With regard to this clone: The missing CDR3 end, 3 residues past where the read stops, is filled in from the germline J gene. The chain uses TRBV19 and TRBJ1-2; D may be TRBD1 (6 bases). CDR1 LNHDA and CDR2 SQIVND come from the germline V gene (reference sequence). The CDR3 totals 15 residues. The CDR3 sequence is CASSRLAGGRRDYTF. The sequenced CDR3 bases are TGTGCCAGTAGTCGGCTAGCGGGGGGCCGTCGGGAC.

In regard to this clone: The junction does not match germline at one end; this may be a read error. The read terminates 3 residues ahead of where the CDR3 ends, so the germline J gene completes it. The rearrangement links TRBV4-2 to TRBJ2-7; TRBD2 matches at 10 bases. Germline assignment: CDR1 LGHNA and CDR2 YNFKEQ. The CDR3 has 15 amino acids. CDR3 residues: CASSPGTSDFYEQYF. Partial CDR3 DNA: TGCGCCAGCAGCCCCGGGACTAGCGATTTCTACGAG.

In regard to this clone: The CDR3 end falls 3 residues outside the read, so it is completed with the germline J gene. V and J are TRBV20-1 and TRBJ2-3; TRBD2 aligns across 10 bases. Germline trimming cut 4 bases from V and 0 bases from J; bases unmatched to any gene: 10. The CDR3 consists of 17 residues. Germline loops: CDR1 DFQATT, CDR2 SNEGSKA (reference sequence). The DNA read from the CDR3 is TGCAGTGCTAAGACTAGCGGGCAGCCGACTAGCACAGATACG. Translation gives CSAKTSGQPTSTDT. In full, the CDR3 reads CSAKTSGQPTSTDTQYF.

Points on this clone: The read stops 3 residues short of the end of the CDR3; the missing end is completed from the germline J gene. V and J are TRBV5-6 and TRBJ2-7; D call uncertain. V lost 0 bases to trimming and J lost 3 bases, with 7 bases between them. The length of the CDR3 is 13 residues. In germline, CDR1 is SGHDT, CDR2 YYEEEE. The CDR3 DNA, read in part, is TGTGCCAGCAGCTTGGAGCAGGTCTACGAG. Protein sequence: CASSLEQVYE. In full, the CDR3 is CASSLEQVYEQYF.

In the case of this clone: The CDR3 end falls 3 residues outside the read, so it is completed with the germline J gene. The chain joins TRBV24-1 to TRBJ2-3; 9 bases are shared with TRBD2. Germline V CDR1 and CDR2: KGHDR, SFDVKD. The ends lost 2 bases at V and 0 bases at J; junction bases unmatched: 17. CDR3 length: 21 residues. The covered CDR3 bases are TGTGCCACCAGTGATTCCCCGAGGCGGGGGGGCCTTCCAACTAGCACAGATACG. This encodes CATSDSPRRGGLPTSTDT. The full CDR3 protein reads CATSDSPRRGGLPTSTDTQYF.

Comment on this clone: The read ends 3 residues early relative to the CDR3; the germline J gene fills the gap. The chain carries TRBV20-1 and TRBJ1-6, with 9 bases matching TRBD1. Germline V lookup: CDR1 DFQATT, CDR2 SNEGSKA (reference sequence). There are 13 residues in the CDR3. Trimming cost V 4 bases and J 8 bases; bases outside gene matches: 3. The part of the CDR3 DNA that was read is TGCAGTGCTATCCGACAGGGGGATTCACCC. Encoded protein: CSAIRQGDSP. The entire CDR3 is CSAIRQGDSPLHF.

In regard to this clone: The CDR3 end is not reached by the read, which stops 3 residues before it; the germline J gene fills it in. This sequence joins TRBV20-1 and TRBJ2-7; 9 nucleotides align to TRBD1. Germline assignment: CDR1 DFQATT and CDR2 SNEGSKA (reference sequence). V trimming: 3 bases; J trimming: 4 bases; junction bases outside the gene matches: 7. The CDR3 spans 14 residues. Incomplete CDR3 DNA: TGCAGTGCTAGCGAGGGGACAGGGACGTACGAG. It yields the protein CSASEGTGTYE. The entire CDR3 is CSASEGTGTYEQYF.

About this clone itself: The sequenced fragment ends 3 residues before the CDR3 boundary, so the rest is inferred from the germline J gene. The rearrangement links TRBV11-2 to TRBJ2-7; 9 nucleotides align to TRBD2. V lost 6 bases and J lost 4; bases outside the gene matches: 7. The CDR3 is 14 amino acids. CDR1 is SGHAT, CDR2 FQNNGV, per germline. This CDR3 is CASSSLAGQYEQYF. CDR3 DNA, as far as it was read: TGTGCCAGCAGTTCCCTAGCGGGACAATACGAG.

A note on this clone: The CDR3 end is not reached by the read, which stops 3 residues before it; the germline J gene fills it in. The chain recombines TRBV12-3 or TRBV12-4 with TRBJ2-3; tentative D call: TRBD2 (5 bases). Trimming shortened V by 3 bases and J by 0 bases, and 7 bases separated the two germline ends. CDR3 length: 14 residues. The CDR3 here is CASSFEGSTDTQYF. The covered CDR3 bases are TGTGCCAGCAGTTTCGAGGGCAGCACAGATACG.

As concerns this clone: The read gets to within 3 residues of the CDR3 end, and the germline J gene fills in the rest. This chain uses TRBV7-9 with TRBJ1-1, with D possibly TRBD1 on 6 matching bases. This CDR3 spans 14 amino acids. Germline CDR1 reads SEHNR; CDR2 reads FQNEAQ (reference sequence). V was pared by 5 bases and J by 5 bases, with 15 bases between. The CDR3 protein is CASSPTDSQTEAFF. The DNA read from the CDR3 is TGTGCCAGCAGCCCAACGGACAGTCAGACTGAA.